The entry below gives a single TCR beta chain sequence along with its context. Its antigen is still unknown. Other DNA sequences in the same sample also yield this CDR3. These data come from a study of shared clonotypes between healthy human individuals. Notes on the study in general: Generation probabilities of non-shared clonotypes were lower (relative to those shared by all four donors).

The split of CD4+ cells yielded CD45RA+ naive and CD45RA-negative memory subsets. J lost 4 bases, V lost 8 bases, and 8 bases had no gene match. This CDR3 has 15 residues. Per germline, CDR1 MNHEY and CDR2 SVGAGI. Sequencing used immunoSEQ multiplex PCR; TCRdb keeps in-frame clones, though not all of them. In the table there are 2 million to 2.5 million clones, under 95% of which are singletons. The sequence was collected from a man aged 18 to 30 in good health. Some clones in this sample may be carry-over from other donors' samples. Sequences were obtained from naive CD4+ T cells from PBMCs. As to subset: CD45RA+ positively selected. The chain is built from TRBV6-5 and TRBJ2-1; 10 positions match TRBD2. Here the CDR3 DNA reads TGTGCCAGCCGACTAACTAGCGGGGCTTACAATGAGCAGTTCTTC. Translation gives CASRLTSGAYNEQFF.